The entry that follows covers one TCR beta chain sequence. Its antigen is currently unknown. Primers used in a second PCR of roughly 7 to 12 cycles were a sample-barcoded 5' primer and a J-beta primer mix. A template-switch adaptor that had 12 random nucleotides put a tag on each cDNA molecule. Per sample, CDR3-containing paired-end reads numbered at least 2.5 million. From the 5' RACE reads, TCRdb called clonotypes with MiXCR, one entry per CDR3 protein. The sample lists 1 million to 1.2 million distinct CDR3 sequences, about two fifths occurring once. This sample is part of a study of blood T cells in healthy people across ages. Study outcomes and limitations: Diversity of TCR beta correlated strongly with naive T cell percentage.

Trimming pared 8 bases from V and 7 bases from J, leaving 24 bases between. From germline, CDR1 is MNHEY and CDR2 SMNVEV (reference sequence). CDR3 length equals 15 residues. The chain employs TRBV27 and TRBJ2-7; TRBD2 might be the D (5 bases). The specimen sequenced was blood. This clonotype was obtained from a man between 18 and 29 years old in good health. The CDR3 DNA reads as TGTGCCAGCGGGAGCAGGCCCATCCCATTCAATGAGCAGTACTTC. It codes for CASGSRPIPFNEQYF.